This TCR beta chain was identified in a study of cytomegalovirus exposure and HLA in healthy donors. Study-level information: An analysis done earlier identified around 100 million unique TCR beta sequences from around 180 million T cells. Study-wide results and limits: Being productive about 87% or about 30% of the time was typical of most TCR beta V segments in an earlier analysis.

This CDR3 spans 15 amino acids. The V segment lost 2 bases and the J segment 10 bases; nucleotides outside the gene matches: 10. Germline values: CDR1 KGHSH, CDR2 LQKENI. This clone was found once. Its antigen is unidentified. With 60 Vbeta and 13 Jbeta primers, the PCR was carried out. Clones were sequenced by immunoSEQ multiplex PCR, and TCRdb holds only the in-frame ones, with some missing. The data contain around 130,000 clones, roughly 85% of them seen just once; the ten biggest clones take up about 7%. The TCR was taken from a woman aged 30 to 39 in good health and CMV-seropositive. The sample consisted of PBMCs. The chain uses TRBV18 and TRBJ2-2, with 7 bases lining up with TRBD1. CDR3 loop: CASSPMTGNRKELFF. The CDR3 nucleotides read TGTGCCAGCTCACCAATGACAGGGAATCGGAAGGAGCTGTTTTTT.